A selection of T cell receptor beta chains follows, all from one sample in a study of T cell responses to AZD1222 COVID-19 vaccine. Assay used: immunoSEQ multiplex PCR; TCRdb lists only in-frame clones, some missing. The sample carries some 150,000 clones, around 90% recorded once. Sequenced material: peripheral blood, taken 28 days after the second dose of the MenACWY control vaccine. The receptors were gathered from an adult who received the MenACWY meningococcal vaccine as a control. Both conserved end residues are part of each CDR3. The D gene is left open where the match is weak. The size field is filled for only some rows; it gives once, few, many or a size class.

V gene: TRBV6-5; clone size: NA; J gene: TRBJ1-5; D gene: NA; CDR3 protein: CASSYSSAGNNQPQHF; CDR3 DNA: TGTGCCAGCAGTTACTCGTCCGCCGGGAACAATCAGCCCCAGCATTTT
V gene: TRBV29-1; clone size: NA; J gene: TRBJ2-1; D gene: NA; CDR3 protein: CSVLPGRGNEQFF; CDR3 DNA: TGCAGCGTTCTTCCTGGCAGGGGAAATGAGCAGTTCTTC
V gene: TRBV2; clone size: NA; J gene: TRBJ1-3; D gene: NA; CDR3 protein: CASSPVGTRNTIYF; CDR3 DNA: TGTGCCAGCAGCCCCGTCGGGACTCGAAACACCATATATTTT
V gene: TRBV5-6; clone size: NA; J gene: TRBJ1-2; D gene: NA; CDR3 protein: CASSLILNWGYTF; CDR3 DNA: TGTGCCAGCAGCTTGATACTGAACTGGGGCTACACCTTC
V gene: TRBV12-3/TRBV12-4; clone size: NA; J gene: TRBJ1-2; D gene: NA; CDR3 protein: CASSAGSYGYTF; CDR3 DNA: TGTGCCAGCAGTGCCGGGTCCTATGGCTACACCTTC
V gene: TRBV7-9; clone size: NA; J gene: TRBJ2-7; D gene: NA; CDR3 protein: CASSLTVYEQYF; CDR3 DNA: TGTGCCAGCAGCTTAACTGTCTACGAGCAGTACTTC
V gene: TRBV19; clone size: NA; J gene: TRBJ1-2; D gene: NA; CDR3 protein: CASRALDSLYGYTF; CDR3 DNA: TGTGCCAGTAGGGCCCTCGACAGCCTCTATGGCTACACCTTC
V gene: TRBV5-1; clone size: NA; J gene: TRBJ2-1; D gene: TRBD2; CDR3 protein: CASSTSGRNNEQFF; CDR3 DNA: TGCGCCAGCAGTACCAGCGGGAGGAACAATGAGCAGTTCTTC
V gene: TRBV7-2; clone size: NA; J gene: TRBJ1-6; D gene: NA; CDR3 protein: CASSDITGFGALSSPLHF; CDR3 DNA: TGTGCCAGCAGCGATATTACAGGCTTTGGGGCTTTGAGCTCACCCCTCCACTTT
V gene: TRBV27; clone size: NA; J gene: TRBJ1-1; D gene: NA; CDR3 protein: CASSPYPGRGNTEAFF; CDR3 DNA: TGTGCCAGCAGTCCATACCCAGGGAGGGGGAACACTGAAGCTTTCTTT
V gene: TRBV5-8; clone size: NA; J gene: TRBJ2-3; D gene: NA; CDR3 protein: CASSLGRVTDTQYF; CDR3 DNA: TGTGCCAGCAGCTTGGGACGGGTCACAGATACGCAGTATTTT
V gene: TRBV4-1; clone size: NA; J gene: TRBJ1-6; D gene: NA; CDR3 protein: CASSRYNGGSYSPLHF; CDR3 DNA: TGCGCCAGCAGCCGATACAACGGAGGTTCCTATTCACCCCTCCACTTT
V gene: TRBV9; clone size: NA; J gene: TRBJ1-6; D gene: NA; CDR3 protein: CASSKALPTYNSPLHF; CDR3 DNA: TGTGCCAGCAGTAAGGCCCTCCCCACCTATAATTCACCCCTCCACTTT
V gene: TRBV28; clone size: NA; J gene: TRBJ1-2; D gene: NA; CDR3 protein: CASRGTNYGYTF; CDR3 DNA: TGTGCCAGCAGGGGGACTAACTATGGCTACACCTTC
V gene: TRBV7-2; clone size: NA; J gene: TRBJ2-1; D gene: NA; CDR3 protein: CASRPHGSYNEQFF; CDR3 DNA: TGTGCCAGCAGACCGCACGGCTCCTACAATGAGCAGTTCTTC
V gene: TRBV7-2; clone size: NA; J gene: TRBJ2-1; D gene: TRBD1; CDR3 protein: CASSLPGQGARDEQFF; CDR3 DNA: TGTGCCAGCAGCTTACCGGGACAGGGGGCGCGGGATGAGCAGTTCTTC
V gene: TRBV29-1; clone size: NA; J gene: TRBJ2-5; D gene: NA; CDR3 protein: CSASGGGKTQYF; CDR3 DNA: TGCAGCGCCTCTGGGGGCGGCAAGACCCAGTACTTC
V gene: TRBV6-5; clone size: NA; J gene: TRBJ1-1; D gene: NA; CDR3 protein: CASVGGADTEAFF; CDR3 DNA: TGTGCCAGCGTGGGAGGCGCCGACACTGAAGCTTTCTTT
V gene: TRBV12-5; clone size: NA; J gene: TRBJ2-7; D gene: NA; CDR3 protein: CASGLSGHEQYF; CDR3 DNA: TGTGCTAGTGGTTTGTCAGGGCACGAGCAGTACTTC
V gene: TRBV10-3; clone size: NA; J gene: TRBJ2-7; D gene: NA; CDR3 protein: CAISGTIYEQYF; CDR3 DNA: TGTGCCATCAGTGGGACAATCTACGAGCAGTACTTC
V gene: TRBV25-1; clone size: NA; J gene: TRBJ1-2; D gene: TRBD1; CDR3 protein: CASSAGQGLANYGYTF; CDR3 DNA: TGTGCCAGCAGTGCAGGACAGGGGCTCGCTAACTATGGCTACACCTTC
V gene: TRBV15; clone size: NA; J gene: TRBJ2-1; D gene: NA; CDR3 protein: CATSRTASSYNEQFF; CDR3 DNA: TGTGCCACCAGCAGGACTGCAAGCTCCTACAATGAGCAGTTCTTC
V gene: TRBV13; clone size: NA; J gene: TRBJ1-4; D gene: NA; CDR3 protein: CASTSDGTPAGKLFF; CDR3 DNA: TGTGCCAGCACCTCCGATGGGACCCCGGCGGGAAAACTGTTTTTT
V gene: TRBV6-5; clone size: once; J gene: TRBJ1-1; D gene: NA; CDR3 protein: CASSRKDKNTEAFF; CDR3 DNA: TGTGCCAGCAGTAGAAAGGACAAGAACACTGAAGCTTTCTTT
V gene: TRBV6-2/TRBV6-3; clone size: NA; J gene: TRBJ1-5; D gene: NA; CDR3 protein: CASSGWRGPNQPQHF; CDR3 DNA: TGTGCCAGCAGTGGCTGGCGGGGTCCCAATCAGCCCCAGCATTTT
V gene: TRBV6-5; clone size: few; J gene: TRBJ1-5; D gene: NA; CDR3 protein: CASSYHFKDSNQPQHF; CDR3 DNA: TGTGCCAGCAGTTACCATTTTAAGGATAGCAATCAGCCCCAGCATTTT
V gene: TRBV13; clone size: NA; J gene: TRBJ1-6; D gene: NA; CDR3 protein: CASSLASGKYSPLHF; CDR3 DNA: TGTGCCAGCAGCCTGGCTTCCGGGAAGTATTCACCCCTCCACTTT
V gene: TRBV4-2; clone size: NA; J gene: TRBJ2-7; D gene: TRBD1; CDR3 protein: CASSQDRQGPQGEQYF; CDR3 DNA: TGTGCCAGCAGCCAAGATCGACAGGGCCCTCAGGGCGAGCAGTACTTC
V gene: TRBV7-9; clone size: NA; J gene: TRBJ1-2; D gene: NA; CDR3 protein: CASRVGTTYGYTF; CDR3 DNA: TGTGCCAGCAGGGTTGGGACAACCTATGGCTACACCTTC
V gene: TRBV11-2; clone size: many; J gene: TRBJ2-7; D gene: NA; CDR3 protein: CASRLIRGGNEQYF; CDR3 DNA: TGTGCCAGCAGACTCATTCGTGGAGGGAACGAGCAGTACTTC
V gene: TRBV6-5; clone size: NA; J gene: TRBJ2-3; D gene: NA; CDR3 protein: CASSYSRSIPDTQYF; CDR3 DNA: TGTGCCAGCAGTTACTCGAGGAGCATTCCAGATACGCAGTATTTT
V gene: TRBV2; clone size: NA; J gene: TRBJ2-7; D gene: NA; CDR3 protein: CASSGEPYEQYF; CDR3 DNA: TGTGCCAGCAGTGGGGAACCCTACGAGCAGTACTTC
V gene: TRBV9; clone size: few; J gene: TRBJ2-3; D gene: NA; CDR3 protein: CASSVVGLAMDTQYF; CDR3 DNA: TGTGCCAGCAGCGTAGTGGGGCTAGCAATGGATACGCAGTATTTT
V gene: TRBV6-2/TRBV6-3; clone size: NA; J gene: TRBJ2-7; D gene: NA; CDR3 protein: CASSSGGGPYEQYF; CDR3 DNA: TGTGCCAGCAGTTCCGGGGGCGGGCCGTACGAGCAGTACTTC
V gene: TRBV7-9; clone size: NA; J gene: TRBJ2-7; D gene: NA; CDR3 protein: CASSSPSGGPGNEQYF; CDR3 DNA: TGTGCCAGCAGCTCTCCCAGTGGAGGGCCGGGGAACGAGCAGTACTTC
V gene: TRBV6-1; clone size: NA; J gene: TRBJ2-2; D gene: NA; CDR3 protein: CASSDRLDFTGELFF; CDR3 DNA: TGTGCCAGCAGTGACCGACTAGATTTCACCGGGGAGCTGTTTTTT
V gene: TRBV12-3/TRBV12-4; clone size: few; J gene: TRBJ1-3; D gene: NA; CDR3 protein: CASSLPNTIYF; CDR3 DNA: TGTGCCAGCAGTTTACCAAACACCATATATTTT
V gene: TRBV9; clone size: NA; J gene: TRBJ1-2; D gene: NA; CDR3 protein: CASSVGTANGYTF; CDR3 DNA: TGTGCCAGCAGCGTAGGGACGGCGAATGGCTACACCTTC
V gene: TRBV4-2; clone size: NA; J gene: TRBJ1-6; D gene: NA; CDR3 protein: CASSQEGQGDSPLHF; CDR3 DNA: TGTGCCAGCAGCCAAGAAGGCCAGGGAGATTCACCCCTCCACTTT
V gene: TRBV4-1; clone size: NA; J gene: TRBJ2-7; D gene: TRBD1; CDR3 protein: CASSQDGQGPYEQYF; CDR3 DNA: TGCGCCAGCAGCCAAGACGGACAGGGGCCCTACGAGCAGTACTTC
V gene: TRBV15; clone size: NA; J gene: TRBJ1-2; D gene: TRBD1; CDR3 protein: CATSYPALTGGYGYTF; CDR3 DNA: TGTGCCACCAGCTACCCCGCCCTTACAGGGGGCTATGGCTACACCTTC
V gene: TRBV6-1; clone size: NA; J gene: TRBJ1-3; D gene: TRBD1; CDR3 protein: CASSDVDRDSSGNTIYF; CDR3 DNA: TGTGCCAGCAGTGATGTGGACAGGGACAGCTCTGGAAACACCATATATTTT
V gene: TRBV4-1; clone size: NA; J gene: TRBJ2-7; D gene: NA; CDR3 protein: CASSNTDFGSYEQYF; CDR3 DNA: TGCGCCAGCAGCAATACGGACTTCGGCTCCTACGAGCAGTACTTC
V gene: TRBV27; clone size: NA; J gene: TRBJ2-7; D gene: TRBD1; CDR3 protein: CASSLRTGPTYEQYF; CDR3 DNA: TGTGCCAGCAGTTTAAGGACAGGGCCAACCTACGAGCAGTACTTC
V gene: TRBV9; clone size: NA; J gene: TRBJ1-1; D gene: NA; CDR3 protein: CASSVVGARMAEAFF; CDR3 DNA: TGTGCCAGCAGCGTAGTGGGGGCGCGGATGGCTGAAGCTTTCTTT
V gene: TRBV14; clone size: few; J gene: TRBJ1-2; D gene: NA; CDR3 protein: CASSPDLTYGYTF; CDR3 DNA: TGTGCCAGCAGCCCGGACCTTACCTATGGCTACACCTTC
V gene: TRBV14; clone size: NA; J gene: TRBJ1-2; D gene: NA; CDR3 protein: CASSQVMNYGYTF; CDR3 DNA: TGTGCCAGCAGCCAAGTCATGAACTATGGCTACACCTTC
V gene: TRBV19; clone size: NA; J gene: TRBJ2-3; D gene: TRBD2; CDR3 protein: CASTPRGLAGPDTQYF; CDR3 DNA: TGTGCCAGTACCCCCCGTGGACTAGCGGGGCCGGATACGCAGTATTTT
V gene: TRBV15; clone size: NA; J gene: TRBJ1-4; D gene: NA; CDR3 protein: CATSRDTGPGEKLFF; CDR3 DNA: TGTGCCACCAGCAGAGATACAGGGCCGGGCGAAAAACTGTTTTTT
V gene: TRBV5-5; clone size: NA; J gene: TRBJ2-7; D gene: TRBD1; CDR3 protein: CASSVGQGLYFYEQYF; CDR3 DNA: TGTGCCAGCAGCGTCGGACAGGGGCTTTACTTCTACGAGCAGTACTTC
V gene: TRBV4-1; clone size: NA; J gene: TRBJ2-7; D gene: NA; CDR3 protein: CASSPRGDWPGEQYF; CDR3 DNA: TGCGCCAGCAGCCCCCGAGGAGATTGGCCGGGAGAGCAGTACTTC